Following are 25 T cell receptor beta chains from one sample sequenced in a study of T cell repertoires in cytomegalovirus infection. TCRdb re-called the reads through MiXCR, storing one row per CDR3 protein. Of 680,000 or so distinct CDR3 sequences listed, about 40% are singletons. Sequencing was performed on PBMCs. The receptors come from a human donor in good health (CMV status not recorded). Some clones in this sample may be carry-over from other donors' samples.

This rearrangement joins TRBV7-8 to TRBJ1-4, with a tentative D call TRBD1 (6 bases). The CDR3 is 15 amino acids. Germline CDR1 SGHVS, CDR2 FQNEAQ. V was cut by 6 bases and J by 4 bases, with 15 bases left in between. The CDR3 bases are TGTGCCAGCAGGCCGACGCAGGGGATTAATGAAAAACTGTTTTTT. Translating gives CASRPTQGINEKLFF.

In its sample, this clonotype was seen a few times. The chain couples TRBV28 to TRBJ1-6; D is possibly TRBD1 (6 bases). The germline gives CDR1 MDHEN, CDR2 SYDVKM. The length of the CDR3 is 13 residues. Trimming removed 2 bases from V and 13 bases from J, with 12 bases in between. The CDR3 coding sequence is TGTGCCAGCAGTTTAATTTTCGGACAGCCCCTCCACTTT. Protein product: CASSLIFGQPLHF.

The CDR3 protein is CASSTDRTYEQYF. CDR3 nucleotides: TGTGCCAGCAGTACGGACAGAACCTACGAGCAGTACTTC. This chain links TRBV6-1 with TRBJ2-7, with TRBD1 as a possible D gene (6 bases). The germline CDR1 and CDR2 sequences are MNHNS and SASEGT. This CDR3 region has 13 residues. Trimming cost V 5 bases and J 2 bases, with 10 bases left between them.

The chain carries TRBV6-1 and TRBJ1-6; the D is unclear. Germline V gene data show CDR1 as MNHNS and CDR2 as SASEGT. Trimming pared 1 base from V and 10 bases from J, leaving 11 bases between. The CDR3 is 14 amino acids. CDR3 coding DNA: TGTGCCAGCAGTGAAGGGGTACGGGGATCACCCCTCCACTTT. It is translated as CASSEGVRGSPLHF.

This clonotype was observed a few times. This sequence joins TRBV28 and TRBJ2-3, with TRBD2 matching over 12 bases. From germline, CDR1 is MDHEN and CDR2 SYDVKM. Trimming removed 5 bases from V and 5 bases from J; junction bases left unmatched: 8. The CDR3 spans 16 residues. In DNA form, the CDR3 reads TGTGCCAGCAGTCCCGCCCTAGCGGGGGGGCAAGATACGCAGTATTTT. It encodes CASSPALAGGQDTQYF.

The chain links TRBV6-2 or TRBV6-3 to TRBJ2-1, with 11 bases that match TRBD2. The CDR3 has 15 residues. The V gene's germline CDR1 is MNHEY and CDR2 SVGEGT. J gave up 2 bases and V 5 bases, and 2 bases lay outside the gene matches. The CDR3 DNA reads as TGTGCCAGCAGTGCGGGACTAGCGGCCTACAATGAGCAGTTCTTC. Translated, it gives CASSAGLAAYNEQFF.

The CDR3 loop reads CASSLEPGAYEQYF. CDR3 coding DNA: TGTGCCAGCAGCTTAGAGCCAGGAGCCTACGAGCAGTACTTC. The V gene is TRBV11-2, the J gene TRBJ2-7, with no clear D. Between the trimmed V and J ends, which lost 0 bases and 2 bases, there was a span of 8 bases. CDR3 size: 14 residues. Germline V gene lookup returns CDR1 SGHAT and CDR2 FQNNGV.

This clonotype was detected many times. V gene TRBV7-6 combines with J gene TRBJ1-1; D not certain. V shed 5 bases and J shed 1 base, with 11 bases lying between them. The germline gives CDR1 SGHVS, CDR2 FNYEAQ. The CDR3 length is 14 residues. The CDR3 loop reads CASSPESGNTEAFF. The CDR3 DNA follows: TGTGCCAGCAGCCCGGAGTCCGGGAACACTGAAGCTTTCTTT.

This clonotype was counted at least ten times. The CDR3 protein is CASSSTGGTEAFF. The CDR3 bases are TGCGCCAGCAGCTCGACAGGGGGCACTGAAGCTTTCTTT. The genes are TRBV5-1 and TRBJ1-1; TRBD1 matches at 9 bases. Germline V gene sequence: CDR1 SGHRS, CDR2 YFSETQ. This CDR3 is built from 13 residues. The ends lost 3 bases at V and 4 bases at J; junction bases unmatched: 1. Together with reference TRBV5-1 and TRBJ1-1, the CDR3 gives the full variable domain: KAGVTQTPRYLIKTRGQQVTLSCSPISGHRSVSWYQQTPGQGLQFLFEYFSETQRNKGNFPGRFSGRQFSNSRSEMNVSTLELGDSALYLCASSSTGGTEAFFGQGTRLTVV.

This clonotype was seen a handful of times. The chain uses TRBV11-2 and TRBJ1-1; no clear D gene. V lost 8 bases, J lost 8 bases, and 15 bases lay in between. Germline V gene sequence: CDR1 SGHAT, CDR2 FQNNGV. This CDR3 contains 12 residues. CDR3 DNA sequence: TGTGCCAGCCAAAAATACGCCGACGAAGCTTTCTTT. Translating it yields CASQKYADEAFF.

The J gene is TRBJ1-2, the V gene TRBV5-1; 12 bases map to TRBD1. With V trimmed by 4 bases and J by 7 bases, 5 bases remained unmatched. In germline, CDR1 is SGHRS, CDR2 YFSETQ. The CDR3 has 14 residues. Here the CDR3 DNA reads TGCGCCAGCAGCGTGGGACAGGGGGCGTCTGGCTACACCTTC. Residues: CASSVGQGASGYTF.

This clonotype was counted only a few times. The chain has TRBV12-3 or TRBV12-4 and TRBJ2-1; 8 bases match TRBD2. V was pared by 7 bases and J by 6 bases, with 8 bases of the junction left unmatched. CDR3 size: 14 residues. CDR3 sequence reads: CASNKREWGNEQFF. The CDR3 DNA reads TGTGCCAGCAACAAGCGGGAGTGGGGCAATGAGCAGTTCTTC.

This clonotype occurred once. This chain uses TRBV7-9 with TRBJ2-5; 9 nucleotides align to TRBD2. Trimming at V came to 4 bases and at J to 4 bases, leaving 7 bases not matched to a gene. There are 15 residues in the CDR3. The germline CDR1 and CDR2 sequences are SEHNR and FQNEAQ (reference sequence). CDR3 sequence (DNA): TGTGCCAGCAGCTCACCCCGCGGGGGGGCAGAGACCCAGTACTTC. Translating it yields CASSSPRGGAETQYF.

CDR3: CASSHVAVGEQYF. The CDR3 nucleotides read TGTGCCAGCAGCCATGTTGCGGTGGGCGAGCAGTACTTC. V usage is TRBV14 and J usage is TRBJ2-7; D gene uncertain. The germline V and J ends were trimmed by 3 bases and 6 bases, with 12 bases remaining between them. CDR1 and CDR2 (germline): SGHDN, FVKESK. The CDR3 has 13 residues.

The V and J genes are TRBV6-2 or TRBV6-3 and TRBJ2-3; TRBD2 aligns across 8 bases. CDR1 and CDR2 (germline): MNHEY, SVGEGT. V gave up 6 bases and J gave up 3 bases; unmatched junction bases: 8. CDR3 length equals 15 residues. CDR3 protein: CASRLPSGSTDTQYF. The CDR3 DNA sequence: TGTGCCAGCAGACTTCCTAGCGGGTCGACAGATACGCAGTATTTT.

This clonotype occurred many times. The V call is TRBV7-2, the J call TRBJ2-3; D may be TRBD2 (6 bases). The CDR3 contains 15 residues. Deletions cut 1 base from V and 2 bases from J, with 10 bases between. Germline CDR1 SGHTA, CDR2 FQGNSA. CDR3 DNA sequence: TGTGCCAGCAGCTTAGGACTAGGACTCACAGATACGCAGTATTTT. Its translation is CASSLGLGLTDTQYF.

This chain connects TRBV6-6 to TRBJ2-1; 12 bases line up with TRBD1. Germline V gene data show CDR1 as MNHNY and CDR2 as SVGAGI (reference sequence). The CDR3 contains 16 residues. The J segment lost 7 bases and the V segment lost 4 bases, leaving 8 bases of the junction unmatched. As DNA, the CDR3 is TGTGCCAGCAGTTCCTCCGGGACAGGGGGCTTTAATGAGCAGTTCTTC. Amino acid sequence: CASSSSGTGGFNEQFF.

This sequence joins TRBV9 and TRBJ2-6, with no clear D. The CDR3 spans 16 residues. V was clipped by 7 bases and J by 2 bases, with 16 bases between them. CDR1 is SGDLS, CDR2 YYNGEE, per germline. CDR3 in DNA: TGTGCCAGCTCCCTTCCTAGTCGTCCTGGGGCCAACGTCCTGACTTTC. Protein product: CASSLPSRPGANVLTF.

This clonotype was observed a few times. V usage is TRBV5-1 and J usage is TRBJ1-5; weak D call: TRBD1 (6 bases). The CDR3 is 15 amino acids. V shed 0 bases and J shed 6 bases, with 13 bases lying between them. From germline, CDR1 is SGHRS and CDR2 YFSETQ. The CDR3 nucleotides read TGCGCCAGCAGCTTGGACAGGGCTGACGGTCAGCCCCAGCATTTT. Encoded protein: CASSLDRADGQPQHF.

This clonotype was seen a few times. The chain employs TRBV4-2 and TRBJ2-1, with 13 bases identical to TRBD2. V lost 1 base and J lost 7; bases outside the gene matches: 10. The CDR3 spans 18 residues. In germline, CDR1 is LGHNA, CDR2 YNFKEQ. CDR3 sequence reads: CASSQGLAGGPFRNEQFF. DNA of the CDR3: TGTGCCAGCAGCCAAGGACTAGCGGGAGGACCGTTTCGTAATGAGCAGTTCTTC.

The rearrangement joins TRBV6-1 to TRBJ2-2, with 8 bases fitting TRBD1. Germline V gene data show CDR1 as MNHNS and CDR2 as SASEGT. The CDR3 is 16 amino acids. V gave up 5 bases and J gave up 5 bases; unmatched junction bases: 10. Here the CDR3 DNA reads TGTGCCAGCAGTTTAGCCGGACAGGGAAAGACCGGGGAGCTGTTTTTT. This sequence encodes CASSLAGQGKTGELFF.

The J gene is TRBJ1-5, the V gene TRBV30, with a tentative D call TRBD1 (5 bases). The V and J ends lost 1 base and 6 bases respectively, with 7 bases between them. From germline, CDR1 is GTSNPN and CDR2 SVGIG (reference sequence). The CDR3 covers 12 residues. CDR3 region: CAWSGGSQPQHF. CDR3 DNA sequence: TGTGCCTGGAGTGGGGGGTCTCAGCCCCAGCATTTT.

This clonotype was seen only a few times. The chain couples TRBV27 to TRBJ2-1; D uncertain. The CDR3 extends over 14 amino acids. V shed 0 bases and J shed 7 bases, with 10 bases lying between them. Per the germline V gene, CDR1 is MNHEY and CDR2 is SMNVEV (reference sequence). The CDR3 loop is CASSLSTPWNEQFF. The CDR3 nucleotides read TGTGCCAGCAGTTTATCGACCCCCTGGAATGAGCAGTTCTTC.

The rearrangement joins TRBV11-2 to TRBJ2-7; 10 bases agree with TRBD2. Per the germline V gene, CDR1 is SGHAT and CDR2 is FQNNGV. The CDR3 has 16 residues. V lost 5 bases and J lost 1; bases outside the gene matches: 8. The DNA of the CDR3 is TGTGCCAGCAGCCGACAAACTAGCGGGACTTCCTACGAGCAGTACTTC. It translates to CASSRQTSGTSYEQYF.

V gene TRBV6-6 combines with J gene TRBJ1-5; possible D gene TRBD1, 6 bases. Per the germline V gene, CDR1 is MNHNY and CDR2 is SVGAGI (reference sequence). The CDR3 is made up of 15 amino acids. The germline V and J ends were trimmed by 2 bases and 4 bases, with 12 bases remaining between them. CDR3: CASSYHLGGNQPQHF. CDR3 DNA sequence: TGTGCCAGCAGTTACCACTTAGGGGGGAATCAGCCCCAGCATTTT.